This TCR beta chain was documented in a study of T cell repertoires in cytomegalovirus infection. Study background: HLA-C-restricted CMV epitopes, recently identified, and well-studied HLA-B-restricted ones were used by the study.

This clonotype was found a few times. What it binds is not known. CDR3 length: 14 residues. V was pared by 2 bases and J by 4 bases, with 11 bases between. Germline V gene sequence: CDR1 SGHTA, CDR2 FQGTGA. Each CDR3 protein is one row after TCRdb ran MiXCR on the reads. The data show 310,000 or so distinct CDR3 sequences, more than 20% seen once. The gene calls are TRBV7-3 and TRBJ2-5, with D unclear. This specimen was cultured PBMCs, taken from culture after CMV antigen stimulation. The TCR was taken from a human donor in good health (CMV status not recorded). Some clones in this sample may be carry-over from other donors' samples. CDR3 sequence: CASSLSGMGETQYF. The CDR3 bases are TGTGCCAGCAGCTTATCTGGGATGGGAGAGACCCAGTACTTC. The whole variable domain, remainder taken from reference TRBV7-3 and TRBJ2-5, is GAGVSQTPSNKVTEKGKYVELRCDPISGHTALYWYRQSLGQGPEFLIYFQGTGAADDSGLPNDRFFAVRPEGSVSTLKIQRTERGDSAVYLCASSLSGMGETQYFGPGTRLLVL.